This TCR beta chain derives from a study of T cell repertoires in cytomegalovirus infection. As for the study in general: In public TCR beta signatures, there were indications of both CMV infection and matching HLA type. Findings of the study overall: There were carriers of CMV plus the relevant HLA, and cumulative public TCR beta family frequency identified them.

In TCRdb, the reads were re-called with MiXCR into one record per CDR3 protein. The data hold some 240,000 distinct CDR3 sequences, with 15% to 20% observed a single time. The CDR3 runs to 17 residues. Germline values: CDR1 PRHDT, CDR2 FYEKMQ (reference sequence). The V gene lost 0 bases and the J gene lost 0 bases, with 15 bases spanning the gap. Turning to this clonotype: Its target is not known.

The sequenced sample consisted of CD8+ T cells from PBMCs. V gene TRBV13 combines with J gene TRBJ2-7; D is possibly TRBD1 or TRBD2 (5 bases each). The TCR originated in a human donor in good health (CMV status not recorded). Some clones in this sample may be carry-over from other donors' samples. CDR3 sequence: CASSLGLGPRSSYEQYF. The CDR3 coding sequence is TGTGCCAGCAGCTTAGGATTGGGACCTAGGAGCTCCTACGAGCAGTACTTC. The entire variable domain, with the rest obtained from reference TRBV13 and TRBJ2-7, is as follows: AAGVIQSPRHLIKEKRETATLKCYPIPRHDTVYWYQQGPGQDPQFLISFYEKMQSDKGSIPDRFSAQQFSDYHSELNMSSLELGDSALYFCASSLGLGPRSSYEQYFGPGTRLTVT.